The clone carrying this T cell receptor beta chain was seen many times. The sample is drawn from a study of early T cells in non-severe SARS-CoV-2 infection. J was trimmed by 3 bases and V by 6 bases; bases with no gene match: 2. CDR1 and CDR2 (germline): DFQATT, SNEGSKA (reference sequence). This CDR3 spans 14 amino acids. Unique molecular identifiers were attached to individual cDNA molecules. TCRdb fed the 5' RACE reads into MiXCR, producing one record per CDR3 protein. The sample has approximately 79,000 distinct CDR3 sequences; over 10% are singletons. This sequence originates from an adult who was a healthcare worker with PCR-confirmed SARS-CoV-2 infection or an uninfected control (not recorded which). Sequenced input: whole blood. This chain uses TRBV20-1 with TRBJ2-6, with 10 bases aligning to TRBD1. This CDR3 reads CSAGTGDGANVLTF. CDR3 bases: TGCAGTGCAGGGACAGGGGATGGGGCCAACGTCCTGACTTTC.